Presented here are 8 T cell receptor beta chains from one specimen sequenced in a study of blood T cell repertoires in COVID-19. Some clones are missing from TCRdb's copy, which holds only in-frame ones; the method was immunoSEQ multiplex PCR. The top ten clones hold 13% of a sample with more than 110,000 clones, roughly 82% of them seen once. The sample was peripheral blood. Receptors originate from a man aged 80 or over with acute or convalescent COVID-19.

The chain carries TRBV7-9 and TRBJ1-5, with D unresolved. Germline V lookup: CDR1 SEHNR, CDR2 FQNEAQ (reference sequence). CDR3 length: 13 residues. V lost 4 bases to trimming and J lost 5 bases, with 9 bases between them. CDR3 sequence: CASSSNEDQPQHF. The CDR3 nucleotides read TGTGCCAGCAGCTCAAACGAGGATCAGCCCCAGCATTTT.

The CDR3 loop reads CASSPTVGETQYF. For the CDR3, the DNA is TGCGCCAGCAGCCCAACAGTCGGTGAGACCCAGTACTTC. J is TRBJ2-5 and V is TRBV4-3; D unresolved. The CDR3 runs to 13 residues. In germline, CDR1 is LGHNA, CDR2 YSLEER. The V gene lost 4 bases and the J gene lost 5 bases, with 11 bases spanning the gap.

In its sample, this clone was seen many times. This chain connects TRBV7-2 to TRBJ1-2, with D tentatively TRBD1 (5 bases). This CDR3 spans 15 amino acids. With 0 bases removed from V and 6 bases from J, the gap between germline ends came to 14 bases. The germline gives CDR1 SGHTA, CDR2 FQGNSA. CDR3: CASSLALPGGDGYTF. CDR3 coding DNA: TGTGCCAGCAGCTTAGCGCTACCGGGGGGGGATGGCTACACCTTC.

V gene TRBV19 combines with J gene TRBJ2-7, with 7 bases that match TRBD1. Germline CDR1 LNHDA, CDR2 SQIVND (reference sequence). The CDR3 is 15 residues long. V lost 0 bases and J lost 3; bases outside the gene matches: 5. The CDR3 protein is CASSIEVGQHYEQYF. DNA for the CDR3: TGTGCCAGTAGTATAGAGGTGGGACAGCACTACGAGCAGTACTTC.

This chain connects TRBV11-3 to TRBJ2-5, with a tentative D call TRBD2 (5 bases). With 8 bases removed from V and 2 bases from J, the gap between germline ends came to 15 bases. CDR3 length: 14 amino acids. Germline assignment: CDR1 SGHNT and CDR2 YENEEA. CDR3 protein: CASSVNPGQETQYF. In DNA, the CDR3 is TGTGCCAGCTCCGTAAACCCGGGACAAGAGACCCAGTACTTC.

This clone has at least ten counts. V is TRBV7-3 and J is TRBJ2-3, with TRBD2 as a possible D gene (5 bases). CDR3 size: 16 residues. Germline CDR1 and CDR2: SGHTA and FQGTGA. The germline V and J ends were trimmed by 4 bases and 2 bases, with 16 bases remaining between them. The CDR3 sequence is CASSSGFDGLTDTQYF. The CDR3 DNA sequence: TGTGCCAGCAGCTCGGGTTTTGACGGACTCACAGATACGCAGTATTTT.

This sequence joins TRBV5-1 and TRBJ1-2; 7 bases match TRBD1. V was pared by 0 bases and J by 4 bases, with 3 bases of the junction left unmatched. CDR1 is SGHRS and CDR2 is YFSETQ in the germline V gene. The CDR3 length is 14 residues. This chain's CDR3 is CASSLEGASYGYTF. The CDR3 region has the DNA TGCGCCAGCAGCTTGGAGGGGGCGAGCTATGGCTACACCTTC.

The chain has TRBV25-1 and TRBJ1-4, with D maybe TRBD1 (5 bases). The CDR3 is made up of 15 amino acids. Deletions cut 3 bases from V and 6 bases from J, with 14 bases between. Germline CDR1 MGHDK, CDR2 SYGVNS. The CDR3 sequence: CASSDPGWADEKLFF. CDR3 bases: TGTGCCAGCAGTGACCCAGGGTGGGCAGATGAAAAACTGTTTTTT.